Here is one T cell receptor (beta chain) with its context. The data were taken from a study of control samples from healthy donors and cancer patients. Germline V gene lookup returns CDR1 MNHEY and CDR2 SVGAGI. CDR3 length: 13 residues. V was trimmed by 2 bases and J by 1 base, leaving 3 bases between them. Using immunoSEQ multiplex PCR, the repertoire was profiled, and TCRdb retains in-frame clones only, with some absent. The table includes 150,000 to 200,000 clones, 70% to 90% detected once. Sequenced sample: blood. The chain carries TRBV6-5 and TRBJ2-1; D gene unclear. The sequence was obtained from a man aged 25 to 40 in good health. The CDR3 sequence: CASSYSSYNEQFF. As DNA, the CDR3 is TGTGCCAGCAGTTACAGTTCCTACAATGAGCAGTTCTTC.